This T cell receptor (beta chain) stems from a study of blood T cell repertoires in COVID-19. Using immunoSEQ multiplex PCR, the repertoire was profiled, and TCRdb retains in-frame clones only, with some absent. Counted here are approximately 300,000 clones, about nine tenths occurring once; the ten biggest clones make up 4.5% to 5.5%. CDR1 and CDR2 (germline): MDHEN, SYDVKM. V lost 5 bases, J lost 2 bases, and 1 base stayed unmatched. The CDR3 spans 13 residues. Turning to this clone: Other DNA sequences in the same sample also yield this CDR3.

This TCR came from a man in his 60s who had recovered from COVID-19. The V gene is TRBV28, the J gene TRBJ1-2, with 8 nucleotides matching TRBD1. The sample comprised PBMCs or T cells enriched from blood (not recorded which). The CDR3 DNA reads as TGTGCCAGCAGTCGACAGGGGAACTATGGCTACACCTTC. This gives the protein CASSRQGNYGYTF.